The clone carrying this TCR beta chain was counted between two and nine times. Its matching antigen is unknown. V lost 7 bases and J lost 6; bases outside the gene matches: 16. The CDR3 is 17 amino acids. Germline CDR1 MNHNS, CDR2 SASEGT. The sample originates from a study of T cells in Graves' hyperthyroidism and ophthalmopathy. There were TCR beta CDR3 regions amplified from RNA transcripts. Initially, a first-round RT-PCR of the TCR CDR3 employed the HTBI primer set. TCRdb reprocessed the multiplex PCR reads via MiXCR and lists one record per CDR3 protein. The sample yields about 620,000 distinct CDR3 sequences, under 20% seen once. Study-level findings and limits: Most clonotypes that expanded in the thyroid above 0.001 also showed up in blood.

Sequenced input: blood. The V gene is TRBV6-1, the J gene TRBJ1-5, with 9 bases lining up with TRBD1. This clonotype originated in a woman younger than 45 with Graves' hyperthyroidism. The CDR3 loop is CASTPTGGAGGVQPQHF. The DNA of the CDR3 is TGTGCCAGCACCCCCACAGGGGGCGCGGGAGGAGTTCAGCCCCAGCATTTT.